The source of this T cell receptor (beta chain) is a study of T cell responses to AZD1222 COVID-19 vaccine. Note on this clone: As yet, its antigen is unknown.

Here immunoSEQ multiplex PCR was the method, and the copy in TCRdb shows in-frame clones only, minus some. This repertoire shows approximately 89,000 clones, just over 90% found once; its top ten account for around a tenth. Broader study findings: AZD1222 recipients seropositive at baseline numbered only 5 to 7. CD4 TCRs covered the whole spike, strongest at regions 160-218 and 743-854. Unmutated variant regions are reportedly the target of nearly half of TCRs that are spike-specific.

The germline V gene has CDR1 LNHDA and CDR2 SQIVND (reference sequence). The CDR3 consists of 16 residues. V lost 4 bases and J 8 bases, leaving 23 bases between the germline ends. The V call is TRBV19, the J call TRBJ1-2; no clear D. The source of this sequence is an adult who received the AZD1222 COVID-19 vaccine. The material was peripheral blood, obtained 28 days after the second AZD1222 dose. This chain's CDR3 is CASSTPPLSSGSGYTF. As DNA, the CDR3 is TGTGCCAGTAGTACACCTCCTCTATCCTCAGGAAGCGGCTACACCTTC.